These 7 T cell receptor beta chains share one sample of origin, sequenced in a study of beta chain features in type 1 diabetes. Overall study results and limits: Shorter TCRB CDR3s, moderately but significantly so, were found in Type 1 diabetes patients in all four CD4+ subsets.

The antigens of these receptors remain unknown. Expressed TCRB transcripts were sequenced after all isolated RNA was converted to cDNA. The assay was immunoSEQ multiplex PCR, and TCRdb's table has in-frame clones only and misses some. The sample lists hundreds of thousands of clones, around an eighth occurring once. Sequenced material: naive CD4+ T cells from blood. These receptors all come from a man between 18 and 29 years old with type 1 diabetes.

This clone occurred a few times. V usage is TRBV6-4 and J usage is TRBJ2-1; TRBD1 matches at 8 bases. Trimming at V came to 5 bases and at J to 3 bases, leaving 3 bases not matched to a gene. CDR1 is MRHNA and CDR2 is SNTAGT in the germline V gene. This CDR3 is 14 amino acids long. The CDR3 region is CASSPGTGYNEQFF. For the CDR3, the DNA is TGTGCCAGCAGTCCCGGGACAGGCTACAATGAGCAGTTCTTC.

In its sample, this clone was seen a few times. The chain's CDR3 is CASSQSDRRYEQYF. The CDR3 region has the DNA TGCGCCAGCAGTCAATCCGACAGGCGGTACGAGCAGTACTTC. The J gene is TRBJ2-7, the V gene TRBV23-1, with D possibly matching TRBD1 (6 bases). TRBV23-1 counts as an open reading frame of uncertain function. Trimming removed 0 bases at V and 4 bases at J, with 10 bases between. The CDR3 is 14 residues long.

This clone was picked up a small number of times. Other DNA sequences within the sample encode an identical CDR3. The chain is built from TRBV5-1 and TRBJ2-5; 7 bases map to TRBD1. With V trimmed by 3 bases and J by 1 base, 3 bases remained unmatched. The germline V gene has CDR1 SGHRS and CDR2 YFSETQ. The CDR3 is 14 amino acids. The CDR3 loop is CASSWGQIQETQYF. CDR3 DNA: TGCGCCAGCAGCTGGGGACAGATCCAAGAGACCCAGTACTTC.

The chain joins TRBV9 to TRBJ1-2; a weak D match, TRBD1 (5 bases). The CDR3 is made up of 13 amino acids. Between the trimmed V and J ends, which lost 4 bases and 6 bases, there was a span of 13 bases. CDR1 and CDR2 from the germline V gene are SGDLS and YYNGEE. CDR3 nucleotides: TGTGCCAGCAGCCCCCGGGGGGTAGATGGCTACACCTTC. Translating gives CASSPRGVDGYTF.

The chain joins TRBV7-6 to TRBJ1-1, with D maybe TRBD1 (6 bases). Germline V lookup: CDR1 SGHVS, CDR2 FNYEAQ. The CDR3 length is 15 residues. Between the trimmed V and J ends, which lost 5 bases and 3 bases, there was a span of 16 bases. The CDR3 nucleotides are TGTGCCAGCAGCCTGAACAGGGATTTGGACACTGAAGCTTTCTTT. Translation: CASSLNRDLDTEAFF.

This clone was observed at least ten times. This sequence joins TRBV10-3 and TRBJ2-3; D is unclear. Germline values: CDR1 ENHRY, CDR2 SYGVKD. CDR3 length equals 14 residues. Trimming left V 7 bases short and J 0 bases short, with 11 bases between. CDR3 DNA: TGTGCCATCAACGAGGAACCAAGCACAGATACGCAGTATTTT. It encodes CAINEEPSTDTQYF.

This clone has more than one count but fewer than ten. CDR3 nucleotides: TGTGCCAGCAGTTTAAGACAGGGGCGCGGGGGGGAACAATGGCAGTTCTTC. Residues: CASSLRQGRGGEQWQFF. The rearrangement links TRBV28 to TRBJ2-1, with a weak D call TRBD2 (9 bases). The CDR3 contains 17 residues. Germline loops: CDR1 MDHEN, CDR2 SYDVKM. Trimming removed 2 bases from V and 12 bases from J, with 26 bases in between.